This is a list of T cell receptor beta chains from one sample in a study of long-term antiretroviral therapy in people with HIV. Data came from immunoSEQ multiplex PCR; TCRdb stores just in-frame clones and leaves some out. The profile shows roughly 17,000 clones, about 85% of them singletons. Material: unsorted PBMCs, obtained 0.5 years after starting antiretroviral therapy. The receptor set was obtained from a woman between 35 and 50 years old with HIV. Both conserved end residues are part of each CDR3. A D gene is named only where the DNA matches it firmly. Size values are once, few and many counts, or a class for expanded clones, and some rows have none.

NA	NA	TRBJ1-4	TRBV10-3	CAISESPGAVEKLFF	TGTGCCATCAGTGAGTCGCCAGGGGCGGTAGAAAAACTGTTTTTT
NA	NA	TRBJ1-3	TRBV5-4	CASSLNRWSTIYF	TGTGCCAGCAGCTTGAACAGGTGGAGCACCATATATTTT
NA	NA	TRBJ1-1	TRBV5-1	CASSLLERTEAFF	TGCGCCAGCAGCTTGCTCGAGCGTACTGAAGCTTTCTTT
NA	NA	TRBJ2-5	TRBV19	CASSRASGQETQYF	TGTGCCAGTAGTCGGGCCTCAGGACAAGAGACCCAGTACTTC
NA	NA	TRBJ2-7	TRBV13	CASSSRATNSYEQYF	TGTGCCAGCAGCTCCCGGGCTACCAACTCCTACGAGCAGTACTTC
NA	NA	TRBJ2-7	TRBV6-1	CASSGLAGYEQYF	TGTGCCAGCAGCGGGCTTGCGGGCTACGAGCAGTACTTC
NA	NA	TRBJ2-1	TRBV18	CASSPSDGYNEQFF	TGTGCCAGCTCACCCTCGGACGGGTACAATGAGCAGTTCTTC
NA	TRBD1	TRBJ1-2	TRBV4-1	CASSQEEGTGDYGYTF	TGCGCCAGCAGCCAAGAAGAGGGGACAGGGGACTATGGCTACACCTTC
NA	TRBD1	TRBJ1-2	TRBV29-1	CSVEPGGNYGYTF	TGCAGCGTTGAACCAGGGGGCAACTATGGCTACACCTTC
NA	NA	TRBJ1-1	TRBV7-9	CASSPGGTEAFF	TGTGCCAGCAGCCCGGGAGGGACTGAAGCTTTCTTT
few	TRBD1	TRBJ1-1	TRBV2	CASRETGVRGSAEAFF	TGTGCCAGCAGAGAGACAGGGGTAAGGGGGTCCGCTGAAGCTTTCTTT
NA	NA	TRBJ2-7	TRBV27	CASSSRLSTLSYEQYF	TGTGCCAGCAGTTCTCGACTGTCTACTCTCTCCTACGAGCAGTACTTC
NA	TRBD1	TRBJ1-1	TRBV7-9	CASSPPVGTGWEAFF	TGTGCCAGCAGCCCCCCCGTGGGGACAGGGTGGGAAGCTTTCTTT
once	NA	TRBJ2-6	TRBV27	CASSLHSGANVLTF	TGTGCCAGCAGTTTGCACTCTGGGGCCAACGTCCTGACTTTC
NA	TRBD2	TRBJ2-7	TRBV4-2	CASSQDWTSGRGAYEQYF	TGTGCCAGCAGCCAAGATTGGACTAGCGGGAGGGGGGCCTACGAGCAGTACTTC
NA	NA	TRBJ2-5	TRBV7-9	CASSLISDTQYF	TGTGCCAGCAGCTTGATTTCCGACACCCAGTACTTC
NA	NA	TRBJ1-1	TRBV7-9	CASSLIAPEAFF	TGTGCCAGCAGCTTGATTGCACCTGAAGCTTTCTTT
NA	TRBD1	TRBJ2-2	TRBV7-2	CASSSGDRGRTGELFF	TGTGCCAGCAGCTCGGGGGACAGGGGCAGGACCGGGGAGCTGTTTTTT
NA	NA	TRBJ1-1	TRBV7-9	CASSLVGYTEAFF	TGTGCCAGCAGCTTAGTTGGGTACACTGAAGCTTTCTTT
NA	NA	TRBJ2-7	TRBV19	CASTGFRDGSYEQYF	TGTGCCAGTACCGGATTCCGGGACGGATCCTACGAGCAGTACTTC
NA	TRBD2	TRBJ2-2	TRBV7-9	CASSLAAGGTGELFF	TGTGCCAGCAGCTTAGCAGCGGGAGGGACCGGGGAGCTGTTTTTT
NA	NA	TRBJ1-1	TRBV10-2	CASSEWTEAFF	TGCGCCAGCAGTGAGTGGACTGAAGCTTTCTTT
few	NA	TRBJ2-7	TRBV9	CASSPPDNYEQYF	TGTGCCAGCAGTCCGCCCGATAACTACGAGCAGTACTTC
NA	TRBD2	TRBJ2-2	TRBV5-1	CASSLVLGLAITGELFF	TGCGCCAGCAGCTTGGTATTGGGACTAGCGATTACCGGGGAGCTGTTTTTT
NA	NA	TRBJ1-5	TRBV15	CATSRGPGQTSNQPQHF	TGTGCCACCAGCAGAGGCCCTGGACAGACTAGCAATCAGCCCCAGCATTTT
NA	TRBD1	TRBJ1-3	TRBV19	CASAATGSGNTIYF	TGTGCCAGCGCGGCGACAGGGTCTGGAAACACCATATATTTT
NA	NA	TRBJ2-3	TRBV2	CASRDLTDTQYF	TGTGCCAGCAGGGACCTCACAGATACGCAGTATTTT
NA	NA	TRBJ2-7	TRBV19	CASSSSGAVYEQYF	TGTGCCAGTAGTAGTTCGGGGGCGGTCTACGAGCAGTACTTC
once	TRBD1	TRBJ1-4	TRBV10-3	CAISDGTGKEKLFF	TGTGCCATCAGTGACGGGACAGGGAAGGAAAAACTGTTTTTT
NA	TRBD2	TRBJ2-1	TRBV27	CASRTRLAGSNEQFF	TGTGCCAGCAGAACCCGACTAGCGGGGTCCAATGAGCAGTTCTTC
NA	NA	TRBJ1-5	TRBV10-3	CAISESPGSGNQPQHF	TGTGCCATCAGTGAGAGCCCAGGGAGTGGGAACCAGCCCCAGCATTTT
NA	TRBD1	TRBJ1-5	TRBV19	CASSPGQGTYSNQPQHF	TGTGCCAGTAGTCCGGGACAGGGGACATATAGCAATCAGCCCCAGCATTTT
NA	TRBD2	TRBJ2-3	TRBV6-5	CASKAEGGSDTQYF	TGTGCCAGCAAGGCAGAGGGAGGGTCAGATACGCAGTATTTT
NA	TRBD2	TRBJ2-3	TRBV4-3	CASSQDWLAGRTDTQYF	TGCGCCAGCAGCCAAGATTGGCTAGCGGGACGCACAGATACGCAGTATTTT
NA	NA	TRBJ1-3	TRBV28	CASSRDRPSGNTIYF	TGTGCCAGCAGTCGAGACAGACCCTCTGGAAACACCATATATTTT
NA	NA	TRBJ1-5	TRBV6-5	CASTEGINQPQHF	TGTGCCAGCACGGAAGGGATCAATCAGCCCCAGCATTTT
once	NA	TRBJ1-4	TRBV20-1	CSAPTGEKLFF	TGCAGTGCTCCGACGGGCGAAAAACTGTTTTTT
NA	TRBD1	TRBJ2-2	TRBV6-1	CANQGAGNTGELFF	TGTGCCAACCAGGGGGCCGGGAACACCGGGGAGCTGTTTTTT
NA	NA	TRBJ2-1	TRBV7-8	CASSPRATLNEQFF	TGTGCCAGCAGCCCCCGGGCTACCCTTAATGAGCAGTTCTTC
once	NA	TRBJ2-3	TRBV5-1	CASSLPGHSGNTDTQYF	TGCGCCAGCAGCTTACCCGGACACTCGGGGAACACAGATACGCAGTATTTT
NA	TRBD2	TRBJ2-5	TRBV25-1	CASSTGTSGETQYF	TGTGCCAGCAGTACTGGGACTAGCGGGGAGACCCAGTACTTC
NA	NA	TRBJ2-1	TRBV7-9	CASSLVAGTYNEQFF	TGTGCCAGCAGCTTAGTTGCGGGCACTTACAATGAGCAGTTCTTC
NA	NA	TRBJ2-5	TRBV5-1	CASSLGQGSQYF	TGCGCCAGCAGCTTGGGCCAGGGGTCCCAGTACTTC
once	NA	TRBJ1-2	TRBV5-5	CASSLGWQGFLANYGYTF	TGTGCCAGCAGCTTGGGCTGGCAGGGTTTCCTAGCTAACTATGGCTACACCTTC
NA	NA	TRBJ1-2	TRBV28	CASSPTVSGRGGYTF	TGTGCCAGCAGCCCCACCGTTTCCGGGAGAGGAGGCTACACCTTC
once	NA	TRBJ1-1	TRBV28	CASSLLGTAKKEMNTEAFF	TGTGCCAGCAGTTTGCTTGGGACGGCGAAAAAAGAAATGAACACTGAAGCTTTCTTT
NA	TRBD1	TRBJ1-2	TRBV5-4	CASSPGQGGYGYTF	TGTGCCAGCAGCCCCGGACAGGGGGGCTATGGCTACACCTTC
NA	TRBD1	TRBJ1-2	TRBV28	CASSLSSGGHYGYTF	TGTGCCAGCAGTTTGAGCTCAGGGGGGCACTATGGCTACACCTTC
NA	TRBD2	TRBJ2-1	TRBV11-3	CASSAQLAGINEQFF	TGTGCCAGCAGCGCCCAGCTAGCGGGGATCAATGAGCAGTTCTTC
NA	TRBD2	TRBJ2-2	TRBV19	CASSMTSGRPHNTGELFF	TGTGCCAGTAGTATGACTAGCGGGAGGCCCCATAACACCGGGGAGCTGTTTTTT
NA	NA	TRBJ2-1	TRBV7-6	CASSLLPGRGLEDNEQFF	TGTGCCAGCAGCTTATTGCCAGGGAGGGGGTTGGAAGACAATGAGCAGTTCTTC
NA	NA	TRBJ2-7	TRBV28	CASNQPGLLYEQYF	TGTGCCAGCAATCAACCGGGACTGTTGTACGAGCAGTACTTC
NA	TRBD2	TRBJ2-7	TRBV6-5	CASMASGRTYEQYF	TGTGCCAGCATGGCTAGCGGGAGGACGTACGAGCAGTACTTC
NA	TRBD1	TRBJ2-7	TRBV19	CASRSTGSSEQYF	TGTGCCAGTAGGTCGACAGGGTCCAGCGAGCAGTACTTC
NA	NA	TRBJ2-6	TRBV19	CASSGGLANVLTF	TGTGCCAGTAGCGGGGGCCTGGCCAACGTCCTGACTTTC
once	NA	TRBJ2-7	TRBV27	CASSLVGTSHYEQYF	TGTGCCAGCAGTTTAGTCGGGACCTCTCACTACGAGCAGTACTTC
NA	NA	TRBJ1-1	TRBV7-9	CASSQPLTVWENTEAFF	TGTGCCAGCAGCCAACCACTGACAGTCTGGGAAAACACTGAAGCTTTCTTT
NA	TRBD2	TRBJ2-1	TRBV4-1	CASSSTSGAYNEQFF	TGCGCCAGCAGCAGCACTAGCGGGGCCTACAATGAGCAGTTCTTC
NA	TRBD1	TRBJ1-2	TRBV5-8	CASSVDRVNYGYTF	TGTGCCAGCAGCGTGGACAGGGTTAACTATGGCTACACCTTC
NA	NA	TRBJ2-2	TRBV12-5	CASGLGAGGSGTGELFF	TGTGCTAGTGGTTTGGGCGCTGGGGGAAGCGGCACCGGGGAGCTGTTTTTT